This TCR beta chain is from a study of T-cell reconstitution after alpha-beta-depleted transplantation in children. This clonotype has at least ten counts. During its preparation, the TCRbeta library received unique molecular identifiers. MiXCR, run by TCRdb on the PCR reads, gives a single entry per CDR3 protein. The sample has 200,000 to 250,000 distinct CDR3 sequences; approximately 12% are singletons. Per germline, CDR1 SGHRS and CDR2 YFSETQ. V was cut by 7 bases and J by 1 base, with 14 bases left in between. The CDR3 length is 15 residues. This clonotype originated in a human donor who donated a stem cell graft to a child with acute lymphoblastic leukemia. This chain uses TRBV5-1 with TRBJ2-2; weak D call: TRBD2 (7 bases). The sample was PBMCs from the stem cell graft donor, taken from the stem cell graft. CDR3 loop: CASPRGAENTGELFF. The CDR3 nucleotides are TGCGCCAGCCCCCGGGGGGCAGAGAACACCGGGGAGCTGTTTTTT.